Shown below are 9 T cell receptor beta chains from a single sample sequenced in a study of T-cell reconstitution after alpha-beta-depleted transplantation in children. For TCRbeta, the library was prepared with unique molecular identifiers. Using its own MiXCR run on the PCR reads, TCRdb lists one record per CDR3 protein. The sample carries over 550,000 distinct CDR3 sequences, roughly 10% recorded once. This specimen was PBMCs from the stem cell graft donor, taken from the stem cell graft. The origin of the receptors is a human donor who donated a stem cell graft to a child with acute myeloid leukemia.

This clonotype has a count of ten or more. This chain joins TRBV5-1 and TRBJ2-3, with 16 bases matching TRBD2. There are 17 residues in the CDR3. Per the germline V gene, CDR1 is SGHRS and CDR2 is YFSETQ. J lost 4 bases, V lost 4 bases, and 6 bases had no gene match. DNA for the CDR3: TGCGCCAGCAGCATGGGACTAGCGGGAGGGCCCGCAGATACGCAGTATTTT. Translation gives CASSMGLAGGPADTQYF.

The J gene is TRBJ1-4, the V gene TRBV10-3; D is unresolved. The CDR3 loop spans 12 amino acids. Germline-derived CDR1 and CDR2 are ENHRY and SYGVKD. V lost 11 bases and J lost 2, with 9 bases in between. The CDR3 protein is CASGGTNEKLFF. For the CDR3, the DNA is TGTGCCTCAGGCGGCACTAATGAAAAACTGTTTTTT.

This chain links TRBV20-1 with TRBJ2-1, with 12 bases lining up with TRBD2. The length of the CDR3 is 16 residues. Germline loops: CDR1 DFQATT, CDR2 SNEGSKA (reference sequence). V gave up 0 bases and J gave up 10 bases; unmatched junction bases: 10. CDR3 nucleotides: TGCAGTGCTAGAGATTTGTCTAGCGGGAGGGAAGGCGAGCAGTTCTTC. Amino acid sequence: CSARDLSSGREGEQFF.

The sample holds a few counts of this clonotype. DNA of the CDR3: TGTGCCAGCAGTGACTTGGGGGCTTATGGCTACACCTTC. This codes for CASSDLGAYGYTF. This chain links TRBV2 with TRBJ1-2; D is perhaps TRBD1 (6 bases). V was clipped by 3 bases and J by 5 bases, with 10 bases between them. This CDR3 comprises 13 residues. Germline lookup yields CDR1 SNHLY and CDR2 FYNNEI.

The chain carries TRBV28 and TRBJ2-7; D is perhaps TRBD2 (5 bases). The CDR3 length is 14 residues. Looked up from germline, CDR1 is MDHEN and CDR2 is SYDVKM. Trimming cost V 1 base and J 2 bases, with 9 bases left between them. CDR3: CASSLSPSPYEQYF. In DNA form, the CDR3 reads TGTGCCAGCAGTTTATCCCCTAGCCCCTACGAGCAGTACTTC.

This clonotype was counted a few times. V usage is TRBV11-1 and J usage is TRBJ2-3, with TRBD2 matching over 8 bases. Losses at the gene ends were 5 bases for V and 5 bases for J; bases not matched to a gene: 21. The length of the CDR3 is 19 residues. The germline V gene encodes CDR1 SGHAT and CDR2 FQDESV (reference sequence). In DNA, the CDR3 is TGTGCCAGCAGCCCCGACGTGGTGGTAGCGGGATACACTAGAGATACGCAGTATTTT. Amino acids: CASSPDVVVAGYTRDTQYF.

The chain has TRBV11-3 and TRBJ2-1; 10 bases are shared with TRBD2. Germline-derived CDR1 and CDR2 are SGHNT and YENEEA. CDR3 length equals 16 residues. J gave up 7 bases and V 1 base, and 7 bases lay outside the gene matches. This chain's CDR3 is CASSLVGTSDWNEQFF. The CDR3 region has the DNA TGTGCCAGCAGCTTAGTGGGGACTAGCGATTGGAATGAGCAGTTCTTC.

The V call is TRBV12-3 or TRBV12-4, the J call TRBJ2-5; 11 bases match TRBD2. The CDR3 extends over 17 amino acids. The trim removed 2 bases at V and 1 base at J, leaving 6 bases unmatched. Here the CDR3 reads CASSLILAGGSQETQYF. In DNA, the CDR3 is TGTGCCAGCAGTTTAATCCTAGCGGGAGGATCCCAAGAGACCCAGTACTTC.

The genes are TRBV14 and TRBJ2-3, with D possibly TRBD1 on 5 matching bases. The CDR3 is 17 residues long. Trimming cost V 1 base and J 0 bases, with 14 bases left between them. Germline V gene sequence: CDR1 SGHDN, CDR2 FVKESK. The CDR3 coding sequence is TGTGCCAGCAGCCAAGGAAGGGGCCAGGGAAGCACAGATACGCAGTATTTT. This encodes CASSQGRGQGSTDTQYF.